The rows below give T cell receptor beta chains drawn from one sample of a study of blood T cell repertoires in COVID-19. TCRdb's copy holds only in-frame clones and misses some; the assay was immunoSEQ multiplex PCR. The sample lists approximately 260,000 clones; about nine tenths were seen once. The sample consisted of peripheral blood. Receptors originate from a man aged 55-75 years who had recovered from COVID-19. CDR3s include the opening cysteine and the closing phenylalanine or tryptophan. D genes are given only for firm matches. Clone sizes are given selectively: once, few, many, or a class where the clone is expanded.

CDR3: CALARGTGTYEQYF
DNA: TGTGCCCTTGCAAGGGGGACAGGGACCTACGAGCAGTACTTC
V: TRBV30
J: TRBJ2-7
D: TRBD1
size: NA

CDR3: CASSQVLAGGQFF
DNA: TGTGCCAGCAGCCAAGTCCTAGCGGGGGGTCAGTTCTTC
V: TRBV4-2
J: TRBJ2-1
D: TRBD2
size: NA

CDR3: CASSQDYGLAGGVNEQFF
DNA: TGTGCCAGCAGCCAAGATTACGGGCTAGCGGGGGGTGTCAATGAGCAGTTCTTC
V: TRBV4-2
J: TRBJ2-1
D: TRBD2
size: NA

CDR3: CASSFSGTANGYTF
DNA: TGCGCCAGCAGCTTTTCCGGGACAGCAAATGGCTACACCTTC
V: TRBV5-1
J: TRBJ1-2
D: TRBD1
size: NA

CDR3: CATRQGGSDTQYF
DNA: TGTGCCACACGACAGGGGGGTTCAGATACGCAGTATTTT
V: TRBV10-3
J: TRBJ2-3
D: TRBD1
size: NA

CDR3: CAISVQGGPYGYTF
DNA: TGTGCCATCAGTGTCCAGGGGGGTCCGTATGGCTACACCTTC
V: TRBV10-3
J: TRBJ1-2
D: TRBD1
size: NA

CDR3: CASSGTGKGTGELFF
DNA: TGTGCCAGCAGCGGGACAGGGAAGGGCACCGGGGAGCTGTTTTTT
V: TRBV27
J: TRBJ2-2
D: TRBD1
size: NA

CDR3: CASNDGVAGETQYF
DNA: TGTGCCAGCAACGATGGAGTAGCCGGGGAGACCCAGTACTTC
V: TRBV3-1/TRBV3-2
J: TRBJ2-5
D: NA
size: NA

CDR3: CASSLISGGREETQYF
DNA: TGTGCCAGCAGCCTCATTAGCGGGGGGCGCGAAGAGACCCAGTACTTC
V: TRBV3-1/TRBV3-2
J: TRBJ2-5
D: TRBD2
size: few

CDR3: CASGSPTGFNEQFF
DNA: TGTGCTAGTGGTTCGCCGACAGGGTTCAATGAGCAGTTCTTC
V: TRBV12-5
J: TRBJ2-1
D: TRBD1
size: NA

CDR3: CAGDSAVNTGELFF
DNA: TGTGCCGGGGACTCGGCTGTGAACACCGGGGAGCTGTTTTTT
V: TRBV7-9
J: TRBJ2-2
D: NA
size: NA

CDR3: CASSPGRGNDEQFF
DNA: TGTGCCAGCAGCCCGGGACGGGGGAATGATGAGCAGTTCTTC
V: TRBV7-9
J: TRBJ2-1
D: NA
size: NA

CDR3: CASSRQGGTDTQYF
DNA: TGCGCCAGCAGTAGACAGGGTGGCACAGATACGCAGTATTTT
V: TRBV5-1
J: TRBJ2-3
D: TRBD1
size: NA

CDR3: CASSRDRNYGYTF
DNA: TGTGCCAGCAGCAGAGACAGAAACTATGGCTACACCTTC
V: TRBV9
J: TRBJ1-2
D: NA
size: NA

CDR3: CASSLNGWGDTQYF
DNA: TGTGCCAGCAGTTTAAATGGTTGGGGCGATACGCAGTATTTT
V: TRBV27
J: TRBJ2-3
D: NA
size: NA

CDR3: CATSDITLDTQYF
DNA: TGTGCCACCAGTGATATTACATTGGATACGCAGTATTTT
V: TRBV24-1
J: TRBJ2-3
D: NA
size: NA

CDR3: CASRGGQGSSPLHF
DNA: TGCGCCAGCAGGGGGGGACAGGGGTCCTCACCCCTCCACTTT
V: TRBV10-2
J: TRBJ1-6
D: TRBD1
size: NA

CDR3: CASSVGGIPSDRTFTF
DNA: TGTGCCAGCAGCGTAGGGGGGATTCCATCGGACAGGACTTTCACCTTC
V: TRBV9
J: TRBJ1-2
D: TRBD1
size: NA

CDR3: CASSYLQGAGANVLTF
DNA: TGTGCCAGCAGTTACCTACAGGGGGCTGGGGCCAACGTCCTGACTTTC
V: TRBV6-2/TRBV6-3
J: TRBJ2-6
D: TRBD1
size: NA

CDR3: CASSFGNGNTIYF
DNA: TGTGCCAGCAGCTTCGGGAACGGAAACACCATATATTTT
V: TRBV5-8
J: TRBJ1-3
D: NA
size: NA

CDR3: CSVRIDGGNTGELFF
DNA: TGCAGCGTTCGAATAGACGGGGGAAACACCGGGGAGCTGTTTTTT
V: TRBV29-1
J: TRBJ2-2
D: NA
size: NA

CDR3: CASSPLIPSEQYF
DNA: TGTGCCAGCAGTCCTCTTATCCCCTCCGAGCAGTACTTC
V: TRBV6-5
J: TRBJ2-7
D: NA
size: NA

CDR3: CASSQDHSGANVLTF
DNA: TGTGCCAGCAGCCAAGATCATTCTGGGGCCAACGTCCTGACTTTC
V: TRBV3-1/TRBV3-2
J: TRBJ2-6
D: NA
size: NA

CDR3: CAAGLGEAFNYGYTF
DNA: TGTGCCGCCGGGTTAGGGGAGGCCTTCAACTATGGCTACACCTTC
V: TRBV6-5
J: TRBJ1-2
D: NA
size: NA

CDR3: CASSLGDRQSTDTQYF
DNA: TGTGCCAGCAGCCTAGGGGACAGACAGAGCACAGATACGCAGTATTTT
V: TRBV9
J: TRBJ2-3
D: TRBD1
size: NA

CDR3: CASSRIRDRDHEQYF
DNA: TGTGCCAGCAGCCGAATCCGGGACAGGGATCACGAGCAGTACTTC
V: TRBV7-9
J: TRBJ2-7
D: TRBD1
size: once

CDR3: CASTYGPGQGAYEQYF
DNA: TGCGCCAGCACCTATGGACCGGGACAGGGGGCCTACGAGCAGTACTTC
V: TRBV5-1
J: TRBJ2-7
D: TRBD1
size: NA

CDR3: CAPTRDQPQHF
DNA: TGTGCTCCCACGAGGGATCAGCCCCAGCATTTT
V: TRBV30
J: TRBJ1-5
D: NA
size: NA

CDR3: CASQPGGESQPQHF
DNA: TGTGCCAGCCAGCCTGGGGGCGAGAGTCAGCCCCAGCATTTT
V: TRBV2
J: TRBJ1-5
D: NA
size: NA

CDR3: CASSFFSERKTDTQYF
DNA: TGCGCCAGCAGCTTTTTTTCAGAGAGGAAGACAGATACGCAGTATTTT
V: TRBV5-1
J: TRBJ2-3
D: NA
size: NA

CDR3: CASRLHPGGNQPQHF
DNA: TGTGCCAGCAGGTTACATCCAGGGGGCAATCAGCCCCAGCATTTT
V: TRBV2
J: TRBJ1-5
D: NA
size: NA

CDR3: CASSREGYGYTF
DNA: TGTGCCAGCAGCAGGGAGGGCTATGGCTACACCTTC
V: TRBV6-5
J: TRBJ1-2
D: NA
size: NA

CDR3: CASRAITSGGAWEQFF
DNA: TGTGCCAGCCGGGCGATAACTAGCGGGGGGGCTTGGGAGCAGTTCTTC
V: TRBV27
J: TRBJ2-1
D: TRBD2
size: NA

CDR3: CASTYTGGTDNEQFF
DNA: TGTGCCAGCACCTATACAGGGGGCACGGACAATGAGCAGTTCTTC
V: TRBV2
J: TRBJ2-1
D: TRBD1
size: NA

CDR3: CASSFSRDRRLYGYTF
DNA: TGCGCCAGCAGCTTTTCCCGCGACAGGAGGCTCTATGGCTACACCTTC
V: TRBV5-1
J: TRBJ1-2
D: NA
size: NA

CDR3: CASSQDGRGGGNEQFF
DNA: TGCGCCAGCAGCCAAGATGGGCGGGGGGGCGGCAATGAGCAGTTCTTC
V: TRBV4-1
J: TRBJ2-1
D: TRBD2
size: NA

CDR3: CASSPGTRGEQYF
DNA: TGTGCCAGCTCACCCGGGACACGCGGGGAGCAGTACTTC
V: TRBV18
J: TRBJ2-7
D: NA
size: few

CDR3: CASSLRRGLNNEQFF
DNA: TGTGCCAGCAGCTTACGGAGGGGGCTAAACAATGAGCAGTTCTTC
V: TRBV7-9
J: TRBJ2-1
D: NA
size: NA

CDR3: CASSYGDGQPQHF
DNA: TGCGCCAGCAGCTACGGGGATGGTCAGCCCCAGCATTTT
V: TRBV5-1
J: TRBJ1-5
D: NA
size: many

CDR3: CASTLDRLNTEAFF
DNA: TGTGCCAGTACTCTGGACAGACTGAACACTGAAGCTTTCTTT
V: TRBV19
J: TRBJ1-1
D: NA
size: NA

CDR3: CASSYSQGPLQPQHF
DNA: TGTGCCAGCAGTTACTCGCAGGGCCCCCTTCAGCCCCAGCATTTT
V: TRBV6-5
J: TRBJ1-5
D: NA
size: once

CDR3: CASAGEGVNIQYF
DNA: TGTGCTAGTGCAGGGGAGGGGGTAAACATTCAGTACTTC
V: TRBV12-5
J: TRBJ2-4
D: NA
size: NA

CDR3: CASTRDRPEKLFF
DNA: TGTGCCAGCACCCGGGACAGGCCTGAAAAACTGTTTTTT
V: TRBV12-3/TRBV12-4
J: TRBJ1-4
D: TRBD1
size: NA

CDR3: CASSQGLAGGPRTQYF
DNA: TGTGCCAGCAGCCAAGGGCTAGCGGGGGGGCCAAGGACCCAGTACTTC
V: TRBV3-1/TRBV3-2
J: TRBJ2-5
D: TRBD2
size: NA

CDR3: CASSEGQGSGNTIYF
DNA: TGTGCCAGCAGTGAAGGACAGGGGAGTGGAAACACCATATATTTT
V: TRBV6-1
J: TRBJ1-3
D: TRBD1
size: medium-sized

CDR3: CATSDPGTGGGYEQYF
DNA: TGTGCCACCAGTGATCCCGGGACAGGTGGTGGGTACGAGCAGTACTTC
V: TRBV24-1
J: TRBJ2-7
D: TRBD1
size: NA

CDR3: CASSWEVGYAFF
DNA: TGCGCCAGCTCATGGGAGGTCGGGTATGCTTTCTTT
V: TRBV10-2
J: TRBJ1-1
D: NA
size: NA

CDR3: CASSLGFAGAGASTDTQYF
DNA: TGTGCCAGCAGCTTAGGATTTGCTGGAGCGGGGGCCAGCACAGATACGCAGTATTTT
V: TRBV7-2
J: TRBJ2-3
D: TRBD2
size: once

CDR3: CASSETGVYYGYTF
DNA: TGTGCCAGCAGCGAGACAGGGGTCTACTATGGCTACACCTTC
V: TRBV7-2
J: TRBJ1-2
D: TRBD1
size: NA

CDR3: CASLLITGGRREQFF
DNA: TGCGCCAGCCTATTAATCACAGGGGGGAGACGTGAGCAGTTCTTC
V: TRBV10-2
J: TRBJ2-1
D: TRBD1
size: NA

CDR3: CASSAGGTGTEAFF
DNA: TGTGCCAGCAGTGCGGGGGGTACGGGCACTGAAGCTTTCTTT
V: TRBV27
J: TRBJ1-1
D: NA
size: NA

CDR3: CASSAVPGDTDTQYF
DNA: TGTGCCAGCAGCGCGGTCCCGGGGGACACAGATACGCAGTATTTT
V: TRBV12-1
J: TRBJ2-3
D: NA
size: NA

CDR3: CATSDLISGVGSYNEQFF
DNA: TGTGCCACCAGTGATTTAATCTCGGGGGTTGGCTCCTACAATGAGCAGTTCTTC
V: TRBV24-1
J: TRBJ2-1
D: NA
size: NA